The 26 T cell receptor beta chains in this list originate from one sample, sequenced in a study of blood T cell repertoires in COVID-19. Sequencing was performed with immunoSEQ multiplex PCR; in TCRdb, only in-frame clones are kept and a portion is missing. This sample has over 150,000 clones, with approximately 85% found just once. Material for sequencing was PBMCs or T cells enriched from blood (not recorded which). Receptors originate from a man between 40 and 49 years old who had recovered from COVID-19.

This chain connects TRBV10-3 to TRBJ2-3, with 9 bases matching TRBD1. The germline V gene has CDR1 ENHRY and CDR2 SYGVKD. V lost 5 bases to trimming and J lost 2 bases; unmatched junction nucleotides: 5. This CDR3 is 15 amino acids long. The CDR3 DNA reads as TGTGCCATCAGTCGTGGGACAGGGCCCACAGATACGCAGTATTTT. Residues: CAISRGTGPTDTQYF.

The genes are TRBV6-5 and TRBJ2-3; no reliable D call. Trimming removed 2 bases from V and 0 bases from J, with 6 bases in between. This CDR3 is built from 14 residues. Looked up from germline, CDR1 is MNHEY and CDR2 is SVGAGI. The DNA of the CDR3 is TGTGCCAGCAGTTACGAAGCTAGCACAGATACGCAGTATTTT. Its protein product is CASSYEASTDTQYF.

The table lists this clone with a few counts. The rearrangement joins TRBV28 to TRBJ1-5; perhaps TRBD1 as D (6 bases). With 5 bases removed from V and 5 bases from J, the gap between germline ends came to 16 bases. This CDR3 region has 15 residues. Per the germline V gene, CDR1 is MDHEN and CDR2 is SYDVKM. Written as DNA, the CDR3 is TGTGCCAGCAGTCCGTCCGGGACATGGGATCAGCCCCAGCATTTT. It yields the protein CASSPSGTWDQPQHF.

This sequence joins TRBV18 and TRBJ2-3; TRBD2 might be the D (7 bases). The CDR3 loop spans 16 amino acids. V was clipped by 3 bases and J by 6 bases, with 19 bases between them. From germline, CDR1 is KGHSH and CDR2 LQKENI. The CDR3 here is CASSPPSGGGADTQYF. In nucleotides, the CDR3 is TGTGCCAGCTCACCCCCTAGCGGAGGGGGTGCGGATACGCAGTATTTT. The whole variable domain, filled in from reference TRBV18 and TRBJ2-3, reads NAGVMQNPRHLVRRRGQEARLRCSPMKGHSHVYWYRQLPEEGLKFMVYLQKENIIDESGMPKERFSAEFPKEGPSILRIQQVVRGDSAAYFCASSPPSGGGADTQYFGPGTRLTVL.

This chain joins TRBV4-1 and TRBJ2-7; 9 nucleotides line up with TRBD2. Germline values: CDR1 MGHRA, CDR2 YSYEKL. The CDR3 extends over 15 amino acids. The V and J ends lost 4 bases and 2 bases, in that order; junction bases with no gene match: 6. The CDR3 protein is CASSPRTSATYEQYF. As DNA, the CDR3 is TGCGCCAGCAGCCCCCGGACTAGCGCCACCTACGAGCAGTACTTC.

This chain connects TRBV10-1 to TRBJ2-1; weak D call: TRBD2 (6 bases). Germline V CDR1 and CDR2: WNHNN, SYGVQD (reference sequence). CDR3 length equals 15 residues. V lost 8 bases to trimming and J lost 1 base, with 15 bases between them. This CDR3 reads CASGRRRESYNEQFF. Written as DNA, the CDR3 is TGCGCCAGCGGGCGGAGGCGGGAATCCTACAATGAGCAGTTCTTC.

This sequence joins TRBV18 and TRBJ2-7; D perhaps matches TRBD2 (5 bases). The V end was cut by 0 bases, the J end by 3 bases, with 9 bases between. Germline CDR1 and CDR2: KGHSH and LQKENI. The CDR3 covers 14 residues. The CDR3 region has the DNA TGTGCCAGCTCACCACCGGGAGCTGTCTACGAGCAGTACGTC. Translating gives CASSPPGAVYEQYV.

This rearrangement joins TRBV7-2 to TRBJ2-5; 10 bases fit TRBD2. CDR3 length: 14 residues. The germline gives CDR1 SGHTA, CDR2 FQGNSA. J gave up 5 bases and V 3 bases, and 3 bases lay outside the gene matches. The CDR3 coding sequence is TGTGCCAGCAGCTTCTCTAGCGGGAGTGAGACCCAGTACTTC. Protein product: CASSFSSGSETQYF. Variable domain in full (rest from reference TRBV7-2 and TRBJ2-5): GAGVSQSPSNKVTEKGKDVELRCDPISGHTALYWYRQSLGQGLEFLIYFQGNSAPDKSGLPSDRFSAERTGGSVSTLTIQRTQQEDSAVYLCASSFSSGSETQYFGPGTRLLVL.

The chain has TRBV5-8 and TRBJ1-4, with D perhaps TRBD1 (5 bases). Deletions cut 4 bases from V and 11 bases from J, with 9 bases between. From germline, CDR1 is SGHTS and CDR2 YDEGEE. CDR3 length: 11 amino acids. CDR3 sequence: CASSPRGKLFF. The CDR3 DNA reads TGTGCCAGCAGCCCCCGGGGGAAACTGTTTTTT.

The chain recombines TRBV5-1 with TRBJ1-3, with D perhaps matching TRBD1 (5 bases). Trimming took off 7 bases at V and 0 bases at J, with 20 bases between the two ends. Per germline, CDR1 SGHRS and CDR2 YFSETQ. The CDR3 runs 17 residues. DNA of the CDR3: TGCGCCAGCCAAGTTGGTCCTCCGACAGTCTCTGGAAACACCATATATTTT. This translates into CASQVGPPTVSGNTIYF.

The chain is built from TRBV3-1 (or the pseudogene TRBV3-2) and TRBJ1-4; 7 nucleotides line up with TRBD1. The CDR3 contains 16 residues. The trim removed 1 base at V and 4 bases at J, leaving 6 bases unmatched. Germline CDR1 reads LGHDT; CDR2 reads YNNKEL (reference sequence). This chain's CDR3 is CASSQGGQSDNEKLFF. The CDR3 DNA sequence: TGTGCCAGCAGCCAAGGGGGACAGTCGGATAATGAAAAACTGTTTTTT.

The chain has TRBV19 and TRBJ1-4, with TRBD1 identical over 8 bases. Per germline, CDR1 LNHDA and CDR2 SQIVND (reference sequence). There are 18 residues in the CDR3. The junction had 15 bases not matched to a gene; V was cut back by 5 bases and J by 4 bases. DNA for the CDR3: TGTGCCAGTAGTGGTCGGGACAGGCGTTTTTCGGATAATGAAAAACTGTTTTTT. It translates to CASSGRDRRFSDNEKLFF. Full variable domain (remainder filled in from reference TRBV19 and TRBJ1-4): DGGITQSPKYLFRKEGQNVTLSCEQNLNHDAMYWYRQDPGQGLRLIYYSQIVNDFQKGDIAEGYSVSREKKESFPLTVTSAQKNPTAFYLCASSGRDRRFSDNEKLFFGSGTQLSVL.

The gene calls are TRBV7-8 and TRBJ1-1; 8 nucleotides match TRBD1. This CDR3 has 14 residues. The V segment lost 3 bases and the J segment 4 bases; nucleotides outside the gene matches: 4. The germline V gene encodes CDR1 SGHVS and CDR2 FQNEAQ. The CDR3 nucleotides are TGTGCCAGCAGCTTCGGGACAGGAGTCACTGAAGCTTTCTTT. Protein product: CASSFGTGVTEAFF.

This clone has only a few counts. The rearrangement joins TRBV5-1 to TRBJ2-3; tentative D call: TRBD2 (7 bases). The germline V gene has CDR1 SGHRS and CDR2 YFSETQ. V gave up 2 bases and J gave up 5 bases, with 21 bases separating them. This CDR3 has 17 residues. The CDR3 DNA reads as TGCGCCAGCAGCTTTGATGCGGGGGCGTCGGGTGTAGATACGCAGTATTTT. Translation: CASSFDAGASGVDTQYF. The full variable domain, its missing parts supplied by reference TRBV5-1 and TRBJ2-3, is KAGVTQTPRYLIKTRGQQVTLSCSPISGHRSVSWYQQTPGQGLQFLFEYFSETQRNKGNFPGRFSGRQFSNSRSEMNVSTLELGDSALYLCASSFDAGASGVDTQYFGPGTRLTVL.

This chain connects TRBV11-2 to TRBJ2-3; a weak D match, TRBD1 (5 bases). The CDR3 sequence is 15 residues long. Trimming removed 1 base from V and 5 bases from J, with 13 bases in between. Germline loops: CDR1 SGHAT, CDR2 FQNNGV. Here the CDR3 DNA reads TGTGCCAGCAGCTTAGGGGGCAGGGATGGAGATACGCAGTATTTT. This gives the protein CASSLGGRDGDTQYF.

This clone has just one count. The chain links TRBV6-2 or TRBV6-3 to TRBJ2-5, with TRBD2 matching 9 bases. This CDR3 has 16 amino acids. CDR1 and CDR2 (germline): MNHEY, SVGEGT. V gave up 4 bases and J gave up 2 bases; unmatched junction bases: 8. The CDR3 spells CASSSPRTSVQETQYF. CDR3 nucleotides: TGTGCCAGCAGTTCCCCGAGGACTAGCGTTCAAGAGACCCAGTACTTC.

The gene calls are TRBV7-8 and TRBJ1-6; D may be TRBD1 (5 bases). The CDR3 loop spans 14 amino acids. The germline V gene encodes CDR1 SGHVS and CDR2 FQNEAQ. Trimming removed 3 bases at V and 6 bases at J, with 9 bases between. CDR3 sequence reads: CASSFLRGNSPLHF. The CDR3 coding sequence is TGTGCCAGCAGCTTCCTTAGGGGTAATTCACCCCTCCACTTT.

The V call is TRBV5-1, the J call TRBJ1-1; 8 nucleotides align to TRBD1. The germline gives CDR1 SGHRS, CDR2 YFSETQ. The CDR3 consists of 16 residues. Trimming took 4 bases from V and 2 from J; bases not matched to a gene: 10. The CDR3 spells CASSTLTGALNTEAFF. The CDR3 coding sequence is TGCGCCAGCAGCACTCTGACAGGGGCGCTCAACACTGAAGCTTTCTTT. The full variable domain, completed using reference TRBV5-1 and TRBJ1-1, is KAGVTQTPRYLIKTRGQQVTLSCSPISGHRSVSWYQQTPGQGLQFLFEYFSETQRNKGNFPGRFSGRQFSNSRSEMNVSTLELGDSALYLCASSTLTGALNTEAFFGQGTRLTVV.

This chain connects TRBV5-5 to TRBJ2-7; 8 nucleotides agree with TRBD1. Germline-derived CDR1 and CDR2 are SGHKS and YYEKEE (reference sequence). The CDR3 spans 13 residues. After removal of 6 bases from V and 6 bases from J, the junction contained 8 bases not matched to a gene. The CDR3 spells CASNKNTGGEQYF. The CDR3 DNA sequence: TGTGCCAGCAACAAAAATACAGGGGGCGAGCAGTACTTC. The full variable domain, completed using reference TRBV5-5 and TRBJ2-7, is DAGVTQSPTHLIKTRGQQVTLRCSPISGHKSVSWYQQVLGQGPQFIFQYYEKEERGRGNFPDRFSARQFPNYSSELNVNALLLGDSALYLCASNKNTGGEQYFGPGTRLTVT.

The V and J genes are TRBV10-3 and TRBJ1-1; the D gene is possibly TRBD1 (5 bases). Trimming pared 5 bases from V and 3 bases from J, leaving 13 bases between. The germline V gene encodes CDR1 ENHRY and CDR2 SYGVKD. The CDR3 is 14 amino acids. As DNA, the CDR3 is TGTGCCATCAGTACCTCGGGGGGGGACACTGAAGCTTTCTTT. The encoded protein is CAISTSGGDTEAFF.

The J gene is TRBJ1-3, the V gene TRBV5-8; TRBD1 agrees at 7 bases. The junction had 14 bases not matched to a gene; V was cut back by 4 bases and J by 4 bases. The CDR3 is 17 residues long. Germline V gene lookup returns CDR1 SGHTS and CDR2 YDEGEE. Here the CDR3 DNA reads TGTGCCAGCAGCCAAATGACAGGGAGGTTGCAGGGAAACACCATATATTTT. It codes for CASSQMTGRLQGNTIYF.

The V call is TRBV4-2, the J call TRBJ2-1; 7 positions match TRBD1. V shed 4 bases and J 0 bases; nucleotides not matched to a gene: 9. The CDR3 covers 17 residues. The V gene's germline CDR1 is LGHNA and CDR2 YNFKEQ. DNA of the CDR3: TGTGCCAGCAGCCGACAGGGTTACTCGGGCTCCTACAATGAGCAGTTCTTC. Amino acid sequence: CASSRQGYSGSYNEQFF.

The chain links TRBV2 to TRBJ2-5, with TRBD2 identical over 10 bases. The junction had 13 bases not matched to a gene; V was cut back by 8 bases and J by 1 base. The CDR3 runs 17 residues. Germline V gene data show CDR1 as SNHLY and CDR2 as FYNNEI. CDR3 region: CASSPGAGGRGQETQYF. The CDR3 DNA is TGTGCCAGCTCCCCGGGAGCGGGAGGGAGGGGCCAAGAGACCCAGTACTTC.

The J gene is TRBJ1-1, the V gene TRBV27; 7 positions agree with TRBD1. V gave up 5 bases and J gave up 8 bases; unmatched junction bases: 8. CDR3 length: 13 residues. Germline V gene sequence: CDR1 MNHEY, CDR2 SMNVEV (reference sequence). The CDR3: CASSPDREREAFF. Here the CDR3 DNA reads TGTGCCAGCAGTCCCGACAGGGAGAGAGAAGCTTTCTTT.

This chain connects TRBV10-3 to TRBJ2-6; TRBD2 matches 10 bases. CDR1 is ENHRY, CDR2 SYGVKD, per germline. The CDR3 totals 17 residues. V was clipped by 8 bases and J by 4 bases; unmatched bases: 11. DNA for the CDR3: TGTGCCATCGGTCAGCGGGAGGGCCGATCGGGGGCCAACGTCCTGACTTTC. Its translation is CAIGQREGRSGANVLTF.

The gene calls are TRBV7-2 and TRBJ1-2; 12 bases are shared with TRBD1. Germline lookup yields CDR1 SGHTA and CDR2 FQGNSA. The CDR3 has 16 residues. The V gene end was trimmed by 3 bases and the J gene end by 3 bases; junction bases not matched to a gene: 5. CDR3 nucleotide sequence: TGTGCCAGCAGCTTCGCCGGGACAGGGGGCGACTATGGCTACACCTTC. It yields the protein CASSFAGTGGDYGYTF.